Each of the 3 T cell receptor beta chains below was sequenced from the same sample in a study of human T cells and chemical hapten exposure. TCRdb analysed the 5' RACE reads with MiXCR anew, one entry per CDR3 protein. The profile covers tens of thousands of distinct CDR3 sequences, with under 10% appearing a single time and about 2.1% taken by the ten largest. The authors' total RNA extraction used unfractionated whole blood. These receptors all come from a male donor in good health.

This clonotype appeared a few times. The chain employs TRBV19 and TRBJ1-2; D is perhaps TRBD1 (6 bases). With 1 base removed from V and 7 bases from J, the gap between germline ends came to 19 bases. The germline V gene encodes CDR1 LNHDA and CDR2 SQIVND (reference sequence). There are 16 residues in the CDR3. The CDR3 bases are TGTGCCAGTAGTATAGGATTGACAGGCTTTGGATTTGGCTACACCTTC. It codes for CASSIGLTGFGFGYTF. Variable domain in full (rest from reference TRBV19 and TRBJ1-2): DGGITQSPKYLFRKEGQNVTLSCEQNLNHDAMYWYRQDPGQGLRLIYYSQIVNDFQKGDIAEGYSVSREKKESFPLTVTSAQKNPTAFYLCASSIGLTGFGFGYTFGSGTRLTVV.

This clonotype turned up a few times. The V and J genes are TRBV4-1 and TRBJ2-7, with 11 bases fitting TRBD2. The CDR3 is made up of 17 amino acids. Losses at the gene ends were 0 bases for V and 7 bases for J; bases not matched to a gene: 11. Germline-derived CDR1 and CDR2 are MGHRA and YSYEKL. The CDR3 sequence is CASSQDPGLAEGLEQYF. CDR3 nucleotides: TGCGCCAGCAGCCAAGATCCGGGACTAGCGGAGGGACTGGAGCAGTACTTC.

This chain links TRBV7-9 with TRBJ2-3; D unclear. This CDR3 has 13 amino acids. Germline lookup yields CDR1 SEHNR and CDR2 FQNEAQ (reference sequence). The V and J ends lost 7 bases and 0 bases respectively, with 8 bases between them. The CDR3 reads CASTPNSTDTQYF. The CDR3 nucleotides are TGTGCCAGCACCCCTAACAGCACAGATACGCAGTATTTT.